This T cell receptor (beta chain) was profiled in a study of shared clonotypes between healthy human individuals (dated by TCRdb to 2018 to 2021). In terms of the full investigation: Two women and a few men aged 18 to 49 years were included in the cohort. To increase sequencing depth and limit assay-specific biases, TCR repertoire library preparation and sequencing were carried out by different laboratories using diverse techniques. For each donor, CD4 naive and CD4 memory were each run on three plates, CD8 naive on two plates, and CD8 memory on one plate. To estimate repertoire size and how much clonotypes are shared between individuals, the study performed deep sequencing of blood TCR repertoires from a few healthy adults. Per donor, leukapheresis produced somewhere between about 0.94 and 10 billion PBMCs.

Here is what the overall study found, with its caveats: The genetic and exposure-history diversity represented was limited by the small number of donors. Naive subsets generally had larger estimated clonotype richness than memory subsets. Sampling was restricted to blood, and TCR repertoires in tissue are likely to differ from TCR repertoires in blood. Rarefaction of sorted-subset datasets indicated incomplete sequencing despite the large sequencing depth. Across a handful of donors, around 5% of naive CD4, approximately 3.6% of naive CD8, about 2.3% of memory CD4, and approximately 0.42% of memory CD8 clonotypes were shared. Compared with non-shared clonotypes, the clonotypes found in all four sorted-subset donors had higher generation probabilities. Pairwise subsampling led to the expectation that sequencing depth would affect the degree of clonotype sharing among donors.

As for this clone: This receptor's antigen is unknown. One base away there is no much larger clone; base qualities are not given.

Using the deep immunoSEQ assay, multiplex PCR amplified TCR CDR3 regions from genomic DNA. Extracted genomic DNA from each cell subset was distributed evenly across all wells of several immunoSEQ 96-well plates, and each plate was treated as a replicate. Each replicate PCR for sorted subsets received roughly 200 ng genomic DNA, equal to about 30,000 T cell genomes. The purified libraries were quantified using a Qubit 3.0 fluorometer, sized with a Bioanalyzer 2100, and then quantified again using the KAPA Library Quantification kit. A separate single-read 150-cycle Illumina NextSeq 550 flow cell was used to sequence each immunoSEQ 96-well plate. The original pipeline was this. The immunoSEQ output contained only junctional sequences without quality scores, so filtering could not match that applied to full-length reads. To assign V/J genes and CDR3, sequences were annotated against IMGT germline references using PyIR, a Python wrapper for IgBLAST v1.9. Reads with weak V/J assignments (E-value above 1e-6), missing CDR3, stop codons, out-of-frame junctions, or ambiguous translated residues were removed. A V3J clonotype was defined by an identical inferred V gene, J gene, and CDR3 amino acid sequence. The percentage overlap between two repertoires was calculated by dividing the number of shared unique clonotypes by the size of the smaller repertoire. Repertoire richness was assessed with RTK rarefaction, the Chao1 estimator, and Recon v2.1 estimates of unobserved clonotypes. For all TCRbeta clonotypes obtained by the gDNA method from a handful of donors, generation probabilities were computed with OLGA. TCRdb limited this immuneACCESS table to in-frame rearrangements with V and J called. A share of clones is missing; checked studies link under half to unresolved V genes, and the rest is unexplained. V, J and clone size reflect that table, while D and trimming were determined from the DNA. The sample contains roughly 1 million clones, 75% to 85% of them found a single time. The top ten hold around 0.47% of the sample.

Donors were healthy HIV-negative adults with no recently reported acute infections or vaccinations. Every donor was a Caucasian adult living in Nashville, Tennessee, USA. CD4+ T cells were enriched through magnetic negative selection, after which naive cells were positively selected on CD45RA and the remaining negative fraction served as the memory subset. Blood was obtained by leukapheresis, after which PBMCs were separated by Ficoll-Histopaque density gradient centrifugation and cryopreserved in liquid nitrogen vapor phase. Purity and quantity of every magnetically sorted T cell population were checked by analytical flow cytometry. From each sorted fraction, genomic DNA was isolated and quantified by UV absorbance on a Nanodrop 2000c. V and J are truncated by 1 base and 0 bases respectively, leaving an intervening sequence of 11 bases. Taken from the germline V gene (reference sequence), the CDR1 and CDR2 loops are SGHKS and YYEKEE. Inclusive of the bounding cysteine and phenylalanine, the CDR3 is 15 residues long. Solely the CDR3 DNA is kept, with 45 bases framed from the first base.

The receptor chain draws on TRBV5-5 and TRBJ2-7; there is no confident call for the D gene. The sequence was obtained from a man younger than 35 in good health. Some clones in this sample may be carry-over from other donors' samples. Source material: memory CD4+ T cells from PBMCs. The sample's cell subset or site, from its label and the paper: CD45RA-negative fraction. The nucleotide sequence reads TGTGCCAGCAGCTTGTCACCGGGTAACTCCTACGAGCAGTACTTC. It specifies CASSLSPGNSYEQYF.